This T cell receptor beta chain was captured by sequencing in a study of siplizumab effects on memory and regulatory T cells. Overall study results and limits: Alloreactive sequences traceable to unstimulated CD4+ memory cells were significantly reduced by siplizumab.

This CDR3 region has 14 residues. Germline CDR1 SGHVS, CDR2 FQNEAQ. V lost 1 base to trimming and J lost 3 bases, with 9 bases between them. Profiling relied on immunoSEQ multiplex PCR, and the TCRdb table lists in-frame clones only, not all of them. The sample includes tens of thousands of clones, 65% to 80% of them seen just once. A note on this clone: Its antigen is currently unknown.

Sequenced sample: memory CD4+ T cells sorted from blood. The chain employs TRBV7-8 and TRBJ1-1; no definite D call. The sequence came from a human donor in good health. As DNA, the CDR3 is TGTGCCAGCAGCTTAGATTTACAATACACTGAAGCTTTCTTT. This sequence encodes CASSLDLQYTEAFF.